The following is a T cell receptor beta chain sequence with its context. This clone appeared once. The antigen it binds to is not known. Base-call qualities are not available, and no considerably larger clone is one nucleotide away. Donors were healthy HIV-negative adults with no recently reported acute infections or vaccinations. Every donor was a Caucasian adult residing in Nashville, Tennessee, USA. CD4+ T cells were enriched by magnetic negative selection, after which naive cells were positively selected on CD45RA and the negative fraction was taken as the memory subset. Blood was obtained by leukapheresis, after which PBMCs were separated by Ficoll-Histopaque density gradient centrifugation and cryopreserved in liquid nitrogen vapor phase. Analytical flow cytometry was used to check the purity and quantity of each magnetically sorted T cell population. Genomic DNA was isolated from every sorted fraction and measured by UV absorbance on a Nanodrop 2000c.

Using the deep immunoSEQ assay, TCR CDR3 regions were amplified from genomic DNA by multiplex PCR. Extracted genomic DNA from each cell subset was distributed evenly across all wells of several immunoSEQ 96-well plates, and each plate was treated as a replicate. For sorted subsets, about 210 ng of genomic DNA, equivalent to around 31,000 T cell genomes, went into each replicate PCR. Purified libraries were quantified with a Qubit 3.0 fluorometer, sized on a Bioanalyzer 2100, and re-quantified with the KAPA Library Quantification kit. Every immunoSEQ 96-well plate was sequenced on a dedicated single-read 150-cycle Illumina NextSeq 550 flow cell. On the authors' methods: Because only junctional sequences without quality scores were contained in the immunoSEQ output, filtering matching that applied to full-length reads could not be performed. To assign V/J genes and CDR3, sequences were annotated using PyIR, a Python wrapper for IgBLAST v1.9, with IMGT germline references. Reads were filtered out if the reads had weak V/J assignments (E-value above 1e-6), no CDR3, stop codons, out-of-frame junctions, or ambiguous translated residues. V3J clonotypes were defined as sequences sharing an identical inferred V gene, J gene, and CDR3 amino acid sequence. The percentage overlap between two repertoires was calculated by dividing the number of shared unique clonotypes by the size of the smaller repertoire. Richness of each repertoire was evaluated using RTK rarefaction, the Chao1 estimator, and Recon v2.1 estimates of unobserved clonotypes. OLGA was used to compute generation probabilities for all TCRbeta clonotypes that the gDNA method yielded from a handful of donors. TCRdb re-hosts the immuneACCESS table, in-frame sequences only. Its copies lack some clones; in the studies checked, an unresolved V gene accounts for under half of them, and the cause for the rest is not known. V, J and clone size are those of that table, while D and trimming were read from the DNA. Counted in this sample were about 2.3 million clones; about nine tenths of them appeared once. The top ten clones comprise around 0.4% of the sample.

This specimen comes from a study of shared clonotypes between healthy human individuals (dated by TCRdb to the early 2020s). Background for the entire study: The cohort comprised a couple of women and a few men aged 18 to 49 years. To increase sequencing depth and limit assay-specific biases, TCR repertoire library preparation and sequencing were carried out by different laboratories using diverse techniques. For each donor, CD4 naive and CD4 memory were each run on three plates, CD8 naive on two plates, and CD8 memory on one plate. To estimate repertoire size and how much clonotypes are shared between individuals, the study performed deep sequencing of blood TCR repertoires from a handful of healthy adults. Between about 0.8 and 9 billion PBMCs per donor were obtained by leukapheresis.

The paper's findings and limits, for the study overall: About 4.5% of naive CD4, around 3.5% of naive CD8, approximately 2% of memory CD4, and 0.4% of memory CD8 clonotypes were shared across four donors. Based on pairwise subsampling, the degree of clonotype sharing among donors was expected to be affected by sequencing depth. The small number of donors limited the genetic and exposure-history diversity represented. Sampling was restricted to blood, and TCR repertoires in tissues likely differ from the TCR repertoires found in blood. Clonotypes shared by all four sorted-subset donors showed higher generation probabilities than non-shared clonotypes. Incomplete sequencing was indicated by rarefaction of sorted-subset datasets, despite the large sequencing depth. Estimated clonotype richness was generally larger for naive than for memory subsets.

The germline V gene yields MDHEN for CDR1 and SYDVKM for CDR2. There are 14 amino acids in the CDR3, from cysteine to phenylalanine inclusive. The read is trimmed to its CDR3 DNA, 42 bases read in frame from base 1. The junction carries 14 bases between V and J, which are trimmed by 7 bases and 3 bases respectively. Sequenced sample: naive CD4+ T cells from PBMCs. What this sample's cell subset or site label stands for: CD45RA+ positively selected. The sequence joins TRBV28 to TRBJ2-3, with no confident D gene call. The source is a man between 18 and 35 years old in good health. Some clones in this sample may be carry-over from other donors' samples. The CDR3 has the sequence CASTLQRMTDTQYF. The sequenced DNA: TGTGCCAGCACCCTTCAACGAATGACAGATACGCAGTATTTT. Supplemented by the reference TRBV28 and TRBJ2-3 proteins around the CDR3, the complete variable domain is DVKVTQSSRYLVKRTGEKVFLECVQDMDHENMFWYRQDPGLGLRLIYFSYDVKMKEKGDIPEGYSVSREKKERFSLILESASTNQTSMYLCASTLQRMTDTQYFGPGTRLTVL.